Reported below is one T cell receptor beta chain. What it binds is unknown. This specimen belongs to a study of T cell responses to AZD1222 COVID-19 vaccine. Findings and limits, study-wide: Mapped onto spike, vaccine-associated CD4 TCRs spanned it and were dominant at 160-218 and 743-854.

This CDR3 has 13 amino acids. The protocol was immunoSEQ multiplex PCR, while the TCRdb copy is restricted to in-frame clones and leaves out a portion. This table holds over 150,000 clones, around 90% found once. This TCR was recovered from an adult in good health. Sequenced here: peripheral blood, sampled on day 0 of AZD1222 vaccination. The V call is TRBV21-1, the J call TRBJ2-7; the D call of TRBD2 is as the table states it, not checked on the DNA. TRBV21-1 is recorded as a pseudogene. The CDR3 DNA sequence: TGTGCCAGCAGATACGGGGACTTTAACGAGCAGTACTTC. Encoded protein: CASRYGDFNEQYF.